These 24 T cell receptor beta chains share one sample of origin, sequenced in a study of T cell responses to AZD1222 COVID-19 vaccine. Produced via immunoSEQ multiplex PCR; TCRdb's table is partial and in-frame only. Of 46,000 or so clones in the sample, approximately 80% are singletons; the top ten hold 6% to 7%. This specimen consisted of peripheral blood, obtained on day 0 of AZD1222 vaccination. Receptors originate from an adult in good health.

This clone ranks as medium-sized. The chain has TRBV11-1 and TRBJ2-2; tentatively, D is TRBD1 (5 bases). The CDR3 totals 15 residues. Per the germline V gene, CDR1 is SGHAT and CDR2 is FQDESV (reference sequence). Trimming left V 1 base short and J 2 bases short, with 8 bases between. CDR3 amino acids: CASSLGQGNTGELFF. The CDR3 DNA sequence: TGTGCCAGCAGCTTAGGTCAGGGAAACACCGGGGAGCTGTTTTTT.

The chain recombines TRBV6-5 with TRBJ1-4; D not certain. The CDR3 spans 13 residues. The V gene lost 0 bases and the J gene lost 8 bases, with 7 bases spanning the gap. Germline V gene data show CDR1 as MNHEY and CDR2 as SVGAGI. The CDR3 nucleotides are TGTGCCAGCAGTTACTCGTTAAAGGAAAAACTGTTTTTT. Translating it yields CASSYSLKEKLFF.

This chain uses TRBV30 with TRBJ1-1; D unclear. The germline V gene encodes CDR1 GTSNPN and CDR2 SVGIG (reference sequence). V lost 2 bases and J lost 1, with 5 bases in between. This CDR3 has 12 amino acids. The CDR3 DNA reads TGTGCCTGGAGTTCCAGGAACACTGAAGCTTTCTTT. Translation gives CAWSSRNTEAFF.

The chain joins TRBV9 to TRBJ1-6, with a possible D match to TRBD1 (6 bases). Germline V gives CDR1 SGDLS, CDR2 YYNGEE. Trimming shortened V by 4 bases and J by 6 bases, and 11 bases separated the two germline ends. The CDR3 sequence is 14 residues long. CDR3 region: CASSLGTPNSPLHF. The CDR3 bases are TGTGCCAGCAGCCTCGGGACACCTAATTCACCCCTCCACTTT.

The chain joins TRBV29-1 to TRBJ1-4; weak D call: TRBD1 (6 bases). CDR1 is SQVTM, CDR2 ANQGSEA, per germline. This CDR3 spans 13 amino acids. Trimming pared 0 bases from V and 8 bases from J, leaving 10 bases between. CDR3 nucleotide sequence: TGCAGCGTTGAAGATCTTAGGGGGGAAAAACTGTTTTTT. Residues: CSVEDLRGEKLFF.

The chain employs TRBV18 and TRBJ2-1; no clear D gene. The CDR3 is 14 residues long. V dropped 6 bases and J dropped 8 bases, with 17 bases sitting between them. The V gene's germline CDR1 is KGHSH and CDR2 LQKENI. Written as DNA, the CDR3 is TGTGCCAGCTCCCTCCTCTCGGTTGATTATGAGCAGTTCTTC. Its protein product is CASSLLSVDYEQFF. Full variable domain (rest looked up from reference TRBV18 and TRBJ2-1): NAGVMQNPRHLVRRRGQEARLRCSPMKGHSHVYWYRQLPEEGLKFMVYLQKENIIDESGMPKERFSAEFPKEGPSILRIQQVVRGDSAAYFCASSLLSVDYEQFFGPGTRLTVL.

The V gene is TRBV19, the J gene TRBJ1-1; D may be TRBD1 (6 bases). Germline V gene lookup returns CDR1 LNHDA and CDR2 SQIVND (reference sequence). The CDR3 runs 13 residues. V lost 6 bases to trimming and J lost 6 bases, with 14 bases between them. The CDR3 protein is CASRFVGGSEAFF. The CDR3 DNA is TGTGCCAGTAGGTTCGTAGGGGGTTCTGAAGCTTTCTTT. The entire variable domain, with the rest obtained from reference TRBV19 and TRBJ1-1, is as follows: DGGITQSPKYLFRKEGQNVTLSCEQNLNHDAMYWYRQDPGQGLRLIYYSQIVNDFQKGDIAEGYSVSREKKESFPLTVTSAQKNPTAFYLCASRFVGGSEAFFGQGTRLTVV.

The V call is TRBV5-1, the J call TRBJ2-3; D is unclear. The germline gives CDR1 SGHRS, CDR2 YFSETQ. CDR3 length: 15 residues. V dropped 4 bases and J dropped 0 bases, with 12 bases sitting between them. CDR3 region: CASSPDVTSTDTQYF. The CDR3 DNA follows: TGCGCCAGCAGCCCGGACGTAACTAGCACAGATACGCAGTATTTT.

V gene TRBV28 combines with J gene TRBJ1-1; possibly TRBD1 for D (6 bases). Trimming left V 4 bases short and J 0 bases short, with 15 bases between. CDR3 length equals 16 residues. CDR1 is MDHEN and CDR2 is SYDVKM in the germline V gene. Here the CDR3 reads CASSSQGATVNTEAFF. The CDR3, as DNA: TGTGCCAGCAGTTCACAGGGCGCGACGGTGAACACTGAAGCTTTCTTT.

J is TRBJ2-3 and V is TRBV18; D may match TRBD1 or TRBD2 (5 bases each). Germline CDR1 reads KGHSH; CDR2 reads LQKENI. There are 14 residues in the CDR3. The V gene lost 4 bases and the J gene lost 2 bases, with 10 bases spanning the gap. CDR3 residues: CASSHGGITDTQYF. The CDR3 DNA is TGTGCCAGCTCACATGGGGGTATCACAGATACGCAGTATTTT.

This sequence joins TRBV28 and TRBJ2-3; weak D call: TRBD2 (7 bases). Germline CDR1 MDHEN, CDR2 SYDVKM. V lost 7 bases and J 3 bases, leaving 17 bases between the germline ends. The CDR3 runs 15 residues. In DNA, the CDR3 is TGTGCCAGCATAAAAGGGGGGGCCGGGACAGATACGCAGTATTTT. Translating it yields CASIKGGAGTDTQYF.

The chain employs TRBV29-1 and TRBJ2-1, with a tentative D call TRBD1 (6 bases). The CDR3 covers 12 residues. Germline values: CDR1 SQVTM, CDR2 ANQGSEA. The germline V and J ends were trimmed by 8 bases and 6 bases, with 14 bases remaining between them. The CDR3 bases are TGCAGCATTAACAGGGTAGGCAATGAGCAGTTCTTC. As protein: CSINRVGNEQFF.

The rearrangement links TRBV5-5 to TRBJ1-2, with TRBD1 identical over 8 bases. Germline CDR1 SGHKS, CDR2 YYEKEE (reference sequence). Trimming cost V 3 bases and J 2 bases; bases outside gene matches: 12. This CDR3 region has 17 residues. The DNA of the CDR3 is TGTGCCAGCAGCTCGCCCACGGGGGACAGGAACAACTATGGCTACACCTTC. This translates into CASSSPTGDRNNYGYTF.

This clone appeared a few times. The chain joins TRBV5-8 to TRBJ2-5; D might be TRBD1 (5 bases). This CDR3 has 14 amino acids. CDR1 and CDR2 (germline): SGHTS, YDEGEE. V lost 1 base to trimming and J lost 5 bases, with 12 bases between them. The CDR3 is CASSLLQGTETQYF. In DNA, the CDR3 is TGTGCCAGCAGCTTGCTCCAGGGAACGGAGACCCAGTACTTC.

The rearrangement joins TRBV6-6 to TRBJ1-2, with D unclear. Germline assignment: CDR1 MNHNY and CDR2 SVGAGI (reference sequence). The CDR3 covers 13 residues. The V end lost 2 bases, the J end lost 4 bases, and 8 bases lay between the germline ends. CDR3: CASSYAVLYGYTF. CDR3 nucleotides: TGTGCCAGCAGTTACGCGGTTCTCTATGGCTACACCTTC.

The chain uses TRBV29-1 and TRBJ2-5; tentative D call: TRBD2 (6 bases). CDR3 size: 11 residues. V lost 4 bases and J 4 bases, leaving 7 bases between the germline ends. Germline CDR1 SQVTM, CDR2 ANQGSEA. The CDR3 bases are TGCAGCGTTGCCGGGGGAGAGACCCAGTACTTC. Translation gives CSVAGGETQYF. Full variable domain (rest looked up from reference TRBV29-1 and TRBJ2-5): SAVISQKPSRDICQRGTSLTIQCQVDSQVTMMFWYRQQPGQSLTLIATANQGSEATYESGFVIDKFPISRPNLTFSTLTVSNMSPEDSSIYLCSVAGGETQYFGPGTRLLVL.

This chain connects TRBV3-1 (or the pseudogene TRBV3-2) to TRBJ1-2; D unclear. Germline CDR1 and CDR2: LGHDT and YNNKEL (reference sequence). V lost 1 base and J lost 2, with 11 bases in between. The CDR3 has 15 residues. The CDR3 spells CASSQVGQPNYGYTF. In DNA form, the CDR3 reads TGTGCCAGCAGCCAAGTTGGGCAGCCCAACTATGGCTACACCTTC.

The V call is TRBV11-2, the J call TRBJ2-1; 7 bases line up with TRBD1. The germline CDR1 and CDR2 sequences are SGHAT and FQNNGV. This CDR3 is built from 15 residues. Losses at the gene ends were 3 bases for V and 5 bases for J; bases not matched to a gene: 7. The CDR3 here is CASSLRDSKDNEQFF. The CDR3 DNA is TGTGCCAGCAGCTTGAGGGACAGTAAAGACAATGAGCAGTTCTTC.

CDR3 protein: CAMGQSYNEQFF. CDR3 sequence (DNA): TGTGCCATGGGACAGTCCTACAATGAGCAGTTCTTC. This sequence joins TRBV10-3 and TRBJ2-1; 7 bases align to TRBD1. Germline loops: CDR1 ENHRY, CDR2 SYGVKD. The V segment lost 9 bases and the J segment 1 base; nucleotides outside the gene matches: 0. The length of the CDR3 is 12 residues.

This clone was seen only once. The CDR3 loop reads CASSSGSPYEQYF. In DNA, the CDR3 is TGTGCCAGCAGCAGCGGGAGTCCCTACGAGCAGTACTTC. This chain uses TRBV6-2 or TRBV6-3 with TRBJ2-7; 8 bases map to TRBD2. Germline V CDR1 and CDR2: MNHEY, SVGEGT. This CDR3 region has 13 residues. Trimming at V came to 6 bases and at J to 2 bases, leaving 3 bases not matched to a gene.

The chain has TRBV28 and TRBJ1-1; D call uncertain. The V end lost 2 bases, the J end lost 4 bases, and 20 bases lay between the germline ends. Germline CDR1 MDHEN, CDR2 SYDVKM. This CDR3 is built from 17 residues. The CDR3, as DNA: TGTGCCAGCAGTTTAAAGTTTGGTATGGGTCGGGGCACTGAAGCTTTCTTT. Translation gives CASSLKFGMGRGTEAFF.

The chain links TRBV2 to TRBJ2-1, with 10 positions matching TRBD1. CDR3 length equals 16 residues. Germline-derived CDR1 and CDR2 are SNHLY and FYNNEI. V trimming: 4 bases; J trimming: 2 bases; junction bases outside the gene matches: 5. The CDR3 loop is CASSVLGTGAYNEQFF. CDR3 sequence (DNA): TGTGCCAGCAGTGTTCTGGGGACAGGGGCCTACAATGAGCAGTTCTTC.

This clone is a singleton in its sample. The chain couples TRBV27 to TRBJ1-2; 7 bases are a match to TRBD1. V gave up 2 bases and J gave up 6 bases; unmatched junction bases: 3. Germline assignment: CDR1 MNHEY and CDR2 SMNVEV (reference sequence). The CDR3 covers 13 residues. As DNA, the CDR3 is TGTGCCAGCAGTTTAGACAGGGCGGATGGCTACACCTTC. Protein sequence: CASSLDRADGYTF.

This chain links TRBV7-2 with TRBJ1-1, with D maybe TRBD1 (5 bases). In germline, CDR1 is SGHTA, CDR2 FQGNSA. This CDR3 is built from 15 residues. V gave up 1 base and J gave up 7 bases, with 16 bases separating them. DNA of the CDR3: TGTGCCAGCAGCTTAGAACAGGTTATAACACGTGAAGCTTTCTTT. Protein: CASSLEQVITREAFF. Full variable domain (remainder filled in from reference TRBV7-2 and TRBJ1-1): GAGVSQSPSNKVTEKGKDVELRCDPISGHTALYWYRQSLGQGLEFLIYFQGNSAPDKSGLPSDRFSAERTGGSVSTLTIQRTQQEDSAVYLCASSLEQVITREAFFGQGTRLTVV.